This T cell receptor (beta chain) is from a study of radiotherapy plus CTLA-4 blockade in lung cancer. V lost 0 bases to trimming and J lost 1 base, with 8 bases between them. CDR3 length: 15 residues. Germline V gene data show CDR1 as SGHRS and CDR2 as YFSETQ. Whole-study results and caveats: Researchers report tumor-derived TCR clones expanding in blood after radiotherapy plus ipilimumab.

The method was immunoSEQ multiplex PCR; TCRdb's version includes in-frame clones alone and lacks a portion of them. The table lists approximately 97,000 clones, about 80% of them singletons, with 0.65% to 1% in the top ten. Chemo-refractory metastatic non-small-cell lung cancer patients underwent focal radiation alongside CTLA-4 blockade with ipilimumab. In the case of this clone: Its target is unknown.

The source material was peripheral blood, sampled from a patient treated with radiotherapy plus ipilimumab. This TCR was sampled from a human donor with non-small cell lung cancer who had stable disease on radiotherapy plus ipilimumab. V gene TRBV5-1 combines with J gene TRBJ1-3; D is unclear. CDR3 sequence (DNA): TGCGCCAGCAGCTTGGGAAGTACTTCTGGAAACACCATATATTTT. Amino acid sequence: CASSLGSTSGNTIYF.